A single sample gave rise to the 26 T cell receptor beta chains below, sequenced in a study of OX40 agonist ivuxolimab in advanced cancers. The protocol was immunoSEQ multiplex PCR, while the TCRdb copy is restricted to in-frame clones and leaves out a portion. The table shows around 82,000 clones, with 88% occurring only once. This material consisted of CD4+ or CD8+ T cells sorted from blood, taken in a trial of the OX40 agonist ivuxolimab. The receptors were sampled from an adult with an advanced solid tumor such as melanoma, head and neck, liver or kidney cancer.

The chain employs TRBV9 and TRBJ2-5; 8 bases fit TRBD1. CDR3 length: 15 amino acids. The V gene's germline CDR1 is SGDLS and CDR2 YYNGEE. V lost 4 bases to trimming and J lost 1 base; unmatched junction nucleotides: 6. The CDR3 reads CASSRGTGSQETQYF. CDR3 bases: TGTGCCAGCAGCAGGGGGACAGGTTCCCAAGAGACCCAGTACTTC.

The chain links TRBV5-4 to TRBJ1-1, with 9 bases lining up with TRBD1. The CDR3 totals 14 residues. J lost 7 bases, V lost 4 bases, and 8 bases had no gene match. The germline CDR1 and CDR2 sequences are SGHNT and YYREEE (reference sequence). The CDR3 protein is CASSPNRGLSEAFF. For the CDR3, the DNA is TGTGCCAGCAGCCCAAACAGGGGGCTTAGTGAAGCTTTCTTT.

The chain links TRBV19 to TRBJ2-2, with unresolved D. Germline CDR1 reads LNHDA; CDR2 reads SQIVND (reference sequence). The CDR3 loop spans 17 amino acids. Trimming cost V 3 bases and J 6 bases, with 20 bases left between them. In DNA, the CDR3 is TGTGCCAGTAGTATCGTGCGATATAGCTCCAAGGCCGGGGAGCTGTTTTTT. Translation: CASSIVRYSSKAGELFF.

The V gene is TRBV18, the J gene TRBJ1-3; D is unresolved. Germline V gives CDR1 KGHSH, CDR2 LQKENI. The CDR3 length is 15 residues. Between the trimmed V and J ends, which lost 2 bases and 0 bases, there was a span of 8 bases. The CDR3, as DNA: TGTGCCAGCTCACCAGGGGAGAGCTCTGGAAACACCATATATTTT. Protein product: CASSPGESSGNTIYF.

The chain has TRBV7-3 and TRBJ1-3; D might be TRBD1 (5 bases). Germline CDR1 SGHTA, CDR2 FQGTGA. Trimming pared 5 bases from V and 2 bases from J, leaving 13 bases between. The CDR3 has 15 residues. The CDR3 loop is CASSGESGPGNTIYF. The CDR3 bases are TGTGCCAGCAGCGGCGAGTCGGGACCTGGAAACACCATATATTTT.

This chain joins TRBV18 and TRBJ1-3, with D unresolved. Looked up from germline, CDR1 is KGHSH and CDR2 is LQKENI. This CDR3 spans 13 amino acids. V lost 6 bases, J lost 10 bases, and 16 bases lay in between. In nucleotides, the CDR3 is TGTGCCAGCTCGCTGCAGGAGAGGGTAACCATATATTTT. Protein product: CASSLQERVTIYF.

This rearrangement joins TRBV5-6 to TRBJ1-3, with a possible D match to TRBD1 (6 bases). The germline V gene encodes CDR1 SGHDT and CDR2 YYEEEE. The CDR3 is 14 residues long. Trimming left V 6 bases short and J 0 bases short, with 10 bases between. The CDR3 bases are TGTGCCAGCAATGGACAGCGCTCTGGAAACACCATATATTTT. This sequence encodes CASNGQRSGNTIYF.

The chain joins TRBV19 to TRBJ1-4; 8 nucleotides match TRBD1. The V gene's germline CDR1 is LNHDA and CDR2 SQIVND (reference sequence). CDR3 size: 16 residues. After removal of 3 bases from V and 3 bases from J, the junction contained 6 bases not matched to a gene. The CDR3 here is CASSMGRGPANEKLFF. The CDR3 DNA sequence: TGTGCCAGTAGTATGGGCAGGGGGCCGGCTAATGAAAAACTGTTTTTT.

This clone was counted between two and nine times. This chain links TRBV5-1 with TRBJ1-1; tentatively, D is TRBD1 (6 bases). Germline loops: CDR1 SGHRS, CDR2 YFSETQ. The V gene lost 3 bases and the J gene lost 2 bases, with 11 bases spanning the gap. The CDR3 consists of 14 residues. CDR3 bases: TGCGCCAGCAGCTCTACAGGGTTCAACACTGAAGCTTTCTTT. It encodes CASSSTGFNTEAFF.

The rearrangement links TRBV7-9 to TRBJ1-1; TRBD1 matches 7 bases. Germline-derived CDR1 and CDR2 are SEHNR and FQNEAQ (reference sequence). V lost 4 bases and J lost 8; bases outside the gene matches: 13. The CDR3 is made up of 15 amino acids. The DNA of the CDR3 is TGTGCCAGCAGCTCAAACAGGGGTTTGGGGTTAGAAGCTTTCTTT. Its protein is CASSSNRGLGLEAFF.

The chain employs TRBV5-5 and TRBJ1-1; D gene uncertain. The CDR3 runs 13 residues. Trimming left V 4 bases short and J 4 bases short, with 11 bases between. Germline V lookup: CDR1 SGHKS, CDR2 YYEKEE (reference sequence). CDR3 protein: CASSRLSATEAFF. For the CDR3, the DNA is TGTGCCAGCAGCCGACTTAGTGCCACTGAAGCTTTCTTT.

The CDR3 is CASSPQESYEQYF. The CDR3 DNA reads TGTGCCAGCTCACCACAGGAAAGCTACGAGCAGTACTTC. The J gene is TRBJ2-7, the V gene TRBV18; D gene ambiguous. Germline CDR1 reads KGHSH; CDR2 reads LQKENI. With 1 base removed from V and 3 bases from J, the gap between germline ends came to 7 bases. This CDR3 is built from 13 residues.

The V and J genes are TRBV4-3 and TRBJ2-3; TRBD1 agrees at 8 bases. This CDR3 spans 15 amino acids. The V gene's germline CDR1 is LGHNA and CDR2 YSLEER. Unmatched junction bases numbered 6, after V lost 4 bases and J lost 3 bases. Here the CDR3 DNA reads TGCGCCAGCAGCCCCCGACAGGGGAGTACAGATACGCAGTATTTT. It specifies CASSPRQGSTDTQYF.

This chain joins TRBV11-2 and TRBJ2-1; D is uncertain. The germline V and J ends were trimmed by 5 bases and 4 bases, with 9 bases remaining between them. Germline assignment: CDR1 SGHAT and CDR2 FQNNGV. This CDR3 comprises 13 residues. The CDR3 sequence is CASSQARYNEQFF. In DNA, the CDR3 is TGTGCCAGCAGCCAGGCCAGATACAATGAGCAGTTCTTC.

This rearrangement joins TRBV9 to TRBJ1-1; 8 bases agree with TRBD1. V lost 6 bases, J lost 1 base, and 8 bases stayed unmatched. This CDR3 has 15 residues. Germline V gives CDR1 SGDLS, CDR2 YYNGEE. The chain's CDR3 is CASNPQGDWNTEAFF. The CDR3 DNA sequence: TGTGCCAGCAACCCACAGGGGGATTGGAACACTGAAGCTTTCTTT. Filled out from reference TRBV9 and TRBJ1-1, the complete variable domain reads DSGVTQTPKHLITATGQRVTLRCSPRSGDLSVYWYQQSLDQGLQFLIQYYNGEERAKGNILERFSAQQFPDLHSELNLSSLELGDSALYFCASNPQGDWNTEAFFGQGTRLTVV.

The chain combines TRBV27 with TRBJ1-5, with a possible D match to TRBD1 (6 bases). Per the germline V gene, CDR1 is MNHEY and CDR2 is SMNVEV (reference sequence). This CDR3 comprises 15 residues. The germline V and J ends were trimmed by 6 bases and 7 bases, with 19 bases remaining between them. The CDR3 is CASSSRVGGRQPQHF. The CDR3, as DNA: TGTGCCAGCAGCTCCCGCGTAGGGGGTAGGCAGCCCCAGCATTTT.

Remarks on this clone: At one of its ends the junction is not consistent with the germline gene, which may arise from a read error. V is TRBV7-7 and J is TRBJ2-2; possible D gene TRBD1, 5 bases. The CDR3 sequence is 17 residues long. Looked up from germline, CDR1 is SSHAT and CDR2 is FNYEAQ (reference sequence). CDR3 loop: CASSLGHGTANTGELFF. The CDR3 bases are TGTGCTAGCAGCTTAGGACATGGTACTGCGAACACCGGGGAGCTGTTTTTT. Supplemented by reference TRBV7-7 and TRBJ2-2, the full variable domain reads GAGVSQSPRYKVTKRGQDVTLRCDPISSHATLYWYQQALGQGPEFLTYFNYEAQPDKSGLPSDRFSAERPEGSISTLTIQRTEQRDSAMYRCASSLGHGTANTGELFFGEGSRLTVL.

The V call is TRBV29-1, the J call TRBJ1-2; D not resolved. Trimming removed 7 bases from V and 0 bases from J, with 15 bases in between. The CDR3 sequence is 14 residues long. Germline CDR1 is SQVTM and CDR2 is ANQGSEA. The CDR3 region has the DNA TGCAGCGCAGCCCGGGCAGCAACTAACTATGGCTACACCTTC. As protein: CSAARAATNYGYTF.

The chain carries TRBV7-3 and TRBJ2-2, with 7 bases that match TRBD2. This CDR3 has 15 residues. Germline CDR1 reads SGHTA; CDR2 reads FQGTGA. Trimming removed 5 bases from V and 6 bases from J; junction bases left unmatched: 9. CDR3 DNA sequence: TGTGCCAGCAGCACTAGAGCGGGGTCGCCCGGGGAGCTGTTTTTT. Its translation: CASSTRAGSPGELFF.

The chain combines TRBV5-5 with TRBJ1-5; D unresolved. With 6 bases removed from V and 4 bases from J, the gap between germline ends came to 17 bases. The CDR3 runs 15 residues. Germline V lookup: CDR1 SGHKS, CDR2 YYEKEE (reference sequence). Here the CDR3 DNA reads TGTGCCAGCACCCGGACCCATGAGTCTAATCAGCCCCAGCATTTT. Its translation: CASTRTHESNQPQHF.

The chain recombines TRBV5-4 with TRBJ1-2, with D tentatively TRBD1 (6 bases). The CDR3 is 14 residues long. From germline, CDR1 is SGHNT and CDR2 YYREEE (reference sequence). The V gene lost 3 bases and the J gene lost 6 bases, with 15 bases spanning the gap. The CDR3 bases are TGTGCCAGCAGCTCGATAGGGGGTGGGGATGGCTACACCTTC. Its translation is CASSSIGGGDGYTF.

The chain is built from TRBV18 and TRBJ1-1, with unresolved D. CDR1 KGHSH and CDR2 LQKENI come from the germline V gene. V was trimmed by 7 bases and J by 4 bases, leaving 10 bases between them. The CDR3 is 12 amino acids. CDR3: CASYRRGTEAFF. In nucleotides, the CDR3 is TGTGCCAGCTATCGGCGCGGCACTGAAGCTTTCTTT.

In this sample, this clone turned up once. The gene calls are TRBV6-5 and TRBJ1-3, with 8 bases that match TRBD1. With V trimmed by 10 bases and J by 2 bases, 10 bases remained unmatched. CDR3 length: 15 amino acids. In germline, CDR1 is MNHEY, CDR2 SVGAGI. As DNA, the CDR3 is TGTGCCACTTCGCCTCGGACAGGGACTGGAAACACCATATATTTT. The encoded protein is CATSPRTGTGNTIYF.

The rearrangement joins TRBV5-1 to TRBJ1-5; D uncertain. V gave up 0 bases and J gave up 4 bases, with 14 bases separating them. The CDR3 is 16 amino acids. CDR1 and CDR2 (germline): SGHRS, YFSETQ. Here the CDR3 DNA reads TGCGCCAGCAGCTTGGTTCCAGGTGTCTCTAATCAGCCCCAGCATTTT. It yields the protein CASSLVPGVSNQPQHF.

The CDR3 loop reads CASSPLSGKGPNYEQYF. The CDR3, as DNA: TGTGCCAGCAGCCCCCTCTCCGGAAAAGGCCCAAACTACGAGCAGTACTTC. The chain joins TRBV7-9 to TRBJ2-7; D ambiguous. Germline V CDR1 and CDR2: SEHNR, FQNEAQ (reference sequence). The CDR3 is 17 amino acids. Trimming removed 5 bases from V and 3 bases from J, with 23 bases in between.

The chain has TRBV5-1 and TRBJ1-3; no clear D. There are 15 residues in the CDR3. Trimming pared 0 bases from V and 0 bases from J, leaving 7 bases between. Germline V CDR1 and CDR2: SGHRS, YFSETQ. The CDR3 sequence: CASSLDSDSGNTIYF. In nucleotides, the CDR3 is TGCGCCAGCAGCTTGGACTCGGACTCTGGAAACACCATATATTTT.